This TCR beta chain was captured by sequencing in a study of cytomegalovirus exposure and HLA in healthy donors. Study observations and caveats: As a later analysis showed, a missense DCLRE1C variant was linked to trimming of TCR beta V- and J-genes. The authors later found TCR association rates varying by HLA locus, with DRB1 most and HLA-C fewest.

This CDR3 is built from 14 residues. Germline lookup yields CDR1 KGHSY and CDR2 FQNENV. With 4 bases removed from V and 2 bases from J, the gap between germline ends came to 12 bases. This PCR relied on a set of 60 Vbeta primers and 13 Jbeta primers. Sequenced by immunoSEQ multiplex PCR; TCRdb stores in-frame clones only, minus some. The table lists approximately 150,000 clones, around four fifths of them singletons, with more than 3% in the top ten. Unrecorded immune exposure was likely among donors, who were nominally healthy when sampled. A remark on this clone: The antigen is not known.

Sequencing was carried out using PBMCs. This sequence originates from a male donor in good health and CMV-seronegative. The V and J genes are TRBV16 and TRBJ2-7; no clear D gene. Here the CDR3 reads CASSRNPQAYEQYF. CDR3 DNA: TGTGCCAGCAGCCGAAATCCCCAGGCCTACGAGCAGTACTTC.